A selection of T cell receptor beta chains follows, all from one sample in a study of control samples from healthy donors and cancer patients. Measured with immunoSEQ multiplex PCR; TCRdb has only the in-frame clones, and not every one. The table includes approximately 26,000 clones, around 86% detected once. The sample comprised PBMCs. Receptors were obtained from a man between 60 and 75 years old with colorectal cancer. CDR3s include the opening cysteine and the closing phenylalanine or tryptophan. A D gene is named only where the DNA matches it firmly. Clone size is shown for a subset of rows, as once, few, many or a class of expanded clone.

>TRBJ1-5|.|TRBV24-1|.
CATAEARGNQPQHF
TGTGCCACCGCAGAGGCCCGGGGCAATCAGCCCCAGCATTTT
>TRBJ1-5|.|TRBV10-3|.
CAISDSDRPQHF
TGTGCCATCAGTGATTCTGACAGGCCCCAGCATTTT
>TRBJ1-3|.|TRBV25-1|.
CASSERKSRGGNTIYF
TGTGCCAGCAGTGAAAGGAAGAGCCGGGGAGGAAACACCATATATTTT
>TRBJ1-2|.|TRBV18|.
CASSPVTDKNYGYTF
TGTGCCAGCTCACCAGTGACGGATAAGAACTATGGCTACACCTTC
>TRBJ1-2|TRBD1|TRBV5-8|once
CASSSGDRVDYGYTF
TGTGCCAGCAGCTCGGGGGACAGGGTCGACTATGGCTACACCTTC
>TRBJ1-5|.|TRBV27|.
CASSSITGKRSQPQHF
TGTGCCAGCAGTTCTATCACCGGGAAAAGAAGCCAGCCCCAGCATTTT
>TRBJ2-4|TRBD1|TRBV5-1|.
CASSSDRLAKNIQYF
TGCGCCAGCAGCTCGGACAGGTTAGCCAAAAACATTCAGTACTTC
>TRBJ1-1|.|TRBV6-5|.
CASSTNTEAFF
TGTGCCAGCAGCACGAACACTGAAGCTTTCTTT
>TRBJ1-1|.|TRBV7-9|.
CASSPRPEEAFF
TGTGCCAGCAGCCCTCGACCGGAGGAAGCTTTCTTT
>TRBJ2-3|.|TRBV6-4|.
CASSEPGALRDTQYF
TGTGCCAGCAGTGAACCAGGGGCCCTGAGAGATACGCAGTATTTT
>TRBJ1-6|.|TRBV11-2|.
CASSFGTELFQTSPLHF
TGTGCCAGCAGCTTTGGGACGGAACTCTTTCAGACCTCACCCCTCCACTTT
>TRBJ2-7|.|TRBV11-2|.
CASSLDHRVEQYF
TGTGCCAGCAGCTTAGATCACAGGGTCGAGCAGTACTTC
>TRBJ2-2|TRBD2|TRBV2|.
CASGTSGGRGTGELFF
TGTGCCAGCGGGACTAGCGGGGGGCGTGGCACCGGGGAGCTGTTTTTT
>TRBJ1-1|.|TRBV13|.
CASSLKGWAAPGTEAFF
TGTGCCAGCAGCTTAAAGGGCTGGGCAGCCCCCGGGACTGAAGCTTTCTTT
>TRBJ1-1|TRBD1|TRBV6-5|.
CASSYDRGTEAFF
TGTGCCAGCAGTTACGACAGGGGAACTGAAGCTTTCTTT
>TRBJ2-1|.|TRBV7-9|.
CASSLEGRGAINEQFF
TGTGCCAGCAGCTTAGAAGGCAGGGGAGCTATCAATGAGCAGTTCTTC
>TRBJ2-5|TRBD1|TRBV5-1|.
CASSSDRVGQTQYF
TGCGCCAGCAGCTCGGACAGGGTAGGGCAGACCCAGTACTTC
>TRBJ2-2|.|TRBV6-5|.
CASNTEAANTGELFF
TGTGCCAGCAACACAGAGGCGGCGAACACCGGGGAGCTGTTTTTT
>TRBJ1-2|.|TRBV2|.
CASSEETGDGYTF
TGTGCCAGCAGTGAAGAGACGGGAGATGGCTACACCTTC
>TRBJ1-1|.|TRBV5-1|.
CASSLGQGRTEAFF
TGCGCCAGCAGCTTGGGCCAGGGAAGGACTGAAGCTTTCTTT
>TRBJ2-7|.|TRBV11-2|.
CASSHARGGSYEQYF
TGTGCCAGCAGCCACGCGAGGGGGGGATCCTACGAGCAGTACTTC
>TRBJ1-2|.|TRBV30|few
CAWRTLGSGGYTF
TGTGCCTGGAGAACCCTGGGGTCGGGGGGCTACACCTTC
>TRBJ2-2|.|TRBV7-6|.
CASSSYGTPPGELFF
TGTGCCAGCAGCTCATATGGCACCCCACCCGGGGAGCTGTTTTTT
>TRBJ2-1|TRBD1|TRBV5-1|.
CASSLEQGALNEQFF
TGCGCCAGCAGCTTGGAACAGGGGGCCCTTAATGAGCAGTTCTTC